This passage covers 18 T cell receptor beta chains from one sample sequenced in a study of shared clonotypes between healthy human individuals. Naive CD8 isolation took CD45RO-negative cells positively selected for CCR7 and excluded terminally differentiated effector memory CD45RA+ cells. Repertoires were generated with immunoSEQ multiplex PCR, while TCRdb's copy carries only in-frame clones and drops some. The data hold roughly 2 million clones, with about 95% observed a single time. Material: naive CD8+ T cells sorted from blood. The receptors here all came from a man aged 18 to 30 in good health.

The J gene is TRBJ2-7, the V gene TRBV15; 7 bases agree with TRBD2. The trim removed 0 bases at V and 5 bases at J, leaving 7 bases unmatched. This CDR3 spans 15 amino acids. Germline lookup yields CDR1 LNHNV and CDR2 YYDKDF (reference sequence). The CDR3 here is CATSRDPTGGNEQYF. The CDR3 DNA is TGTGCCACCAGCAGAGATCCAACGGGGGGTAACGAGCAGTACTTC.

Details on this clone: Additional DNA sequences in this sample encode the identical CDR3. The chain carries TRBV27 and TRBJ1-5; no clear D gene. V lost 3 bases and J lost 0, with 6 bases in between. The germline V gene has CDR1 MNHEY and CDR2 SMNVEV (reference sequence). This CDR3 has 14 amino acids. The CDR3 loop is CASSLGGSNQPQHF. The CDR3 DNA reads TGTGCCAGCAGTTTGGGCGGTAGCAATCAGCCCCAGCATTTT.

This chain joins TRBV27 and TRBJ2-7; 10 bases are shared with TRBD1. After removal of 2 bases from V and 0 bases from J, the junction contained 7 bases not matched to a gene. The CDR3 is 17 amino acids. Germline V CDR1 and CDR2: MNHEY, SMNVEV (reference sequence). The CDR3 region has the DNA TGTGCCAGCAGTTTAACCGGGACAGGGGATTCCTCCTACGAGCAGTACTTC. Amino acids: CASSLTGTGDSSYEQYF.

This clone is a singleton in its sample. The genes are TRBV4-3 and TRBJ1-1, with a possible D match to TRBD1 (6 bases). CDR1 and CDR2 from the germline V gene are LGHNA and YSLEER. V dropped 0 bases and J dropped 7 bases, with 15 bases sitting between them. The CDR3 is made up of 15 amino acids. For the CDR3, the DNA is TGCGCCAGCAGCCAAGATAGTACGGGGGCCTTTGAAGCTTTCTTT. Its protein is CASSQDSTGAFEAFF.

This clone was seen a single time. This chain links TRBV28 with TRBJ2-3; possible D gene TRBD1, 6 bases. V was clipped by 8 bases and J by 0 bases, with 12 bases between them. The germline gives CDR1 MDHEN, CDR2 SYDVKM. The CDR3 is 14 residues long. The CDR3 DNA reads as TGTGCCAGCTTCGGGACAAGTAGCACAGATACGCAGTATTTT. Protein: CASFGTSSTDTQYF.

CDR3 sequence reads: CASSFPANYGYTF. The DNA of the CDR3 is TGTGCCAGCAGTTTTCCGGCAAACTATGGCTACACCTTC. The rearrangement links TRBV28 to TRBJ1-2; D is uncertain. With 3 bases removed from V and 2 bases from J, the gap between germline ends came to 7 bases. Germline loops: CDR1 MDHEN, CDR2 SYDVKM. The CDR3 totals 13 residues.

This chain uses TRBV4-3 with TRBJ2-7; D might be TRBD1 (5 bases). The V end lost 2 bases, the J end lost 3 bases, and 11 bases lay between the germline ends. Germline V gives CDR1 LGHNA, CDR2 YSLEER. The CDR3 is made up of 14 amino acids. CDR3 DNA: TGCGCCAGCAGCCAATTCTTGGACAACTACGAGCAGTACTTC. It codes for CASSQFLDNYEQYF.

The genes are TRBV29-1 and TRBJ2-2, with D possibly matching TRBD1 (5 bases). Germline V gives CDR1 SQVTM, CDR2 ANQGSEA. This CDR3 spans 12 amino acids. Trimming left V 4 bases short and J 3 bases short, with 6 bases between. The CDR3 coding sequence is TGCAGCGTTGTAGGGGACACCGGGGAGCTGTTTTTT. Amino acid sequence: CSVVGDTGELFF.

The genes are TRBV29-1 and TRBJ1-4; the D is unclear. CDR3 size: 13 residues. The germline CDR1 and CDR2 sequences are SQVTM and ANQGSEA. V gave up 4 bases and J gave up 3 bases, with 9 bases separating them. CDR3 region: CSVGSWANEKLFF. The CDR3 DNA follows: TGCAGCGTTGGGTCTTGGGCTAATGAAAAACTGTTTTTT.

The genes are TRBV19 and TRBJ2-5; D is possibly TRBD1 or TRBD2 (5 bases each). The germline V gene encodes CDR1 LNHDA and CDR2 SQIVND (reference sequence). V was trimmed by 6 bases and J by 1 base, leaving 15 bases between them. This CDR3 has 15 residues. The CDR3 protein is CASSLWDGTQETQYF. The DNA for the CDR3 is TGTGCCAGTAGCCTTTGGGACGGAACCCAAGAGACCCAGTACTTC.

This CDR3 reads CASSEWTGSDEQFF. CDR3 DNA sequence: TGTGCCAGCAGTGAATGGACAGGGTCGGATGAGCAGTTCTTC. J is TRBJ2-1 and V is TRBV2, with TRBD1 matching over 8 bases. CDR3 length equals 14 residues. V gave up 2 bases and J gave up 8 bases; unmatched junction bases: 5. Germline V gene data show CDR1 as SNHLY and CDR2 as FYNNEI.

The V and J genes are TRBV5-4 and TRBJ1-6; D uncertain. CDR1 SGHNT and CDR2 YYREEE come from the germline V gene (reference sequence). The CDR3 runs to 16 residues. Deletions cut 3 bases from V and 8 bases from J, with 18 bases between. CDR3 region: CASSSSATIRDSPLHF. The CDR3 DNA follows: TGTGCCAGCAGCTCCTCGGCCACGATACGAGATTCACCCCTCCACTTT.

This clone appeared a single time. This chain links TRBV6-5 with TRBJ1-4, with unresolved D. The CDR3 length is 13 residues. In germline, CDR1 is MNHEY, CDR2 SVGAGI. V lost 5 bases and J lost 8, with 12 bases in between. The CDR3 protein is CASSRTLWEKLFF. The CDR3 coding sequence is TGTGCCAGCAGTAGGACCTTGTGGGAAAAACTGTTTTTT.

V is TRBV7-3 and J is TRBJ2-1; 7 bases agree with TRBD1. Trimming at V came to 6 bases and at J to 9 bases, leaving 8 bases not matched to a gene. CDR1 SGHTA and CDR2 FQGTGA come from the germline V gene. This CDR3 has 13 amino acids. The CDR3 here is CASSKQAGGEQFF. CDR3 in DNA: TGTGCCAGCAGTAAACAGGCAGGGGGTGAGCAGTTCTTC.

The chain is built from TRBV5-8 and TRBJ1-1; D call uncertain. Germline CDR1 reads SGHTS; CDR2 reads YDEGEE. The CDR3 has 13 amino acids. Trimming left V 1 base short and J 1 base short, with 5 bases between. For the CDR3, the DNA is TGTGCCAGCAGCTTGTATCAGAACACTGAAGCTTTCTTT. Residues: CASSLYQNTEAFF. The variable domain in full, with the rest retrieved from reference TRBV5-8 and TRBJ1-1, is EAGVTQSPTHLIKTRGQQATLRCSPISGHTSVYWYQQALGLGLQFLLWYDEGEERNRGNFPPRFSGRQFPNYSSELNVNALELEDSALYLCASSLYQNTEAFFGQGTRLTVV.

V gene TRBV6-5 combines with J gene TRBJ2-2; 7 nucleotides line up with TRBD2. Germline CDR1 reads MNHEY; CDR2 reads SVGAGI. The junction had 5 bases not matched to a gene; V was cut back by 6 bases and J by 7 bases. The CDR3 has 13 amino acids. The CDR3 DNA reads as TGTGCCAGCAGCCACCGGGGGGTCGGGGAGCTGTTTTTT. Residues: CASSHRGVGELFF.

The genes are TRBV7-9 and TRBJ2-2, with D perhaps assigned TRBD1 or TRBD2 (6 bases each). Germline CDR1 and CDR2: SEHNR and FQNEAQ (reference sequence). Trimming took 5 bases from V and 6 from J, leaving 19 bases between them. This CDR3 is built from 16 residues. The CDR3 loop reads CASSRGVQGGPGELFF. DNA for the CDR3: TGTGCCAGCAGCCGAGGGGTACAGGGAGGCCCCGGGGAGCTGTTTTTT.

This clone was picked up a small number of times. The sample has other DNA sequences that encode this CDR3 too. The rearrangement joins TRBV27 to TRBJ2-7; 8 bases match TRBD1. The CDR3 has 13 residues. Germline CDR1 and CDR2: MNHEY and SMNVEV (reference sequence). Trimming took 0 bases from V and 6 from J; bases not matched to a gene: 1. This chain's CDR3 is CASSLSTGVEQYF. The CDR3 nucleotides read TGTGCCAGCAGTTTATCGACAGGGGTCGAGCAGTACTTC.